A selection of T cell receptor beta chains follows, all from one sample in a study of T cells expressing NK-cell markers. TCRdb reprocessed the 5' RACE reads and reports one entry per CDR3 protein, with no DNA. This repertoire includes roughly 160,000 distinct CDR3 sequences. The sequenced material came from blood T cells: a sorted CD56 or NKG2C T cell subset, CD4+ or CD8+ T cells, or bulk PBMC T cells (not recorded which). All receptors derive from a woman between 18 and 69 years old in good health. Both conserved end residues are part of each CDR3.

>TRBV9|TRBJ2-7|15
CASSVTGTSSYEQYF
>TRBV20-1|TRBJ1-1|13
CSARSQLNTEAFF
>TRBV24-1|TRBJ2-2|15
CATSGGTGFSGELFF
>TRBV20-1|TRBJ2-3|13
CGNSLAGTDTQYF
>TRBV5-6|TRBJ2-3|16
CASSPGLAGGLGTQYF
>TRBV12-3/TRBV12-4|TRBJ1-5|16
CASSLGLGGSNQPQHF
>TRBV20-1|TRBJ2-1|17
CSARDRLTSGNYNEQFF
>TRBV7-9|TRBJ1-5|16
CASSLAAGSINQPQHF
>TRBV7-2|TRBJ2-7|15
CASSLVPAGGPEQYF
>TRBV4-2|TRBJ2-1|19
CASSPWRASGGSSYNEQFF
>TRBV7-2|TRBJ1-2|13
CASSLDRGGGYTF
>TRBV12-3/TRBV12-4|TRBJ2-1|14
CASSLTGATHEQFF
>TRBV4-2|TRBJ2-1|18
CASSQDGAGTGADNEQFF
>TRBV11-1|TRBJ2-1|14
CASSLLQIGAEQFF
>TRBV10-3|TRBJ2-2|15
CAISEDGWGAGELFF
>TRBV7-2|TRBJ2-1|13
CASSPRQGGEQFF
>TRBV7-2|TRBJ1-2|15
CASSLVQGLDYGYTF
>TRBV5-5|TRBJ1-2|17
CASSLGSIEGGNRGYTF
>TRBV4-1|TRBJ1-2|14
CASSTGTGLEGYTF
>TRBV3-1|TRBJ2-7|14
CASSQQRLASEQYF
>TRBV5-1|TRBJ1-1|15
CASSFEEGMNTEAFF
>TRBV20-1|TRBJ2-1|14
CSAIHWTSGGEQFF
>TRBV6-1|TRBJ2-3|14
CASKIYRGTDTQYF
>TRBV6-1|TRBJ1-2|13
CASGRGRNYGYTF
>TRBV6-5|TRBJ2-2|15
CASSSPSRGTGELFF
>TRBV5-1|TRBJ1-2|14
CASSLEQVNYGYTF
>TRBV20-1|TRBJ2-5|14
CSARGAGLQETQYF
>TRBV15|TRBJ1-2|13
CATSLQRASGYTF
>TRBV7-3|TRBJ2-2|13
CASSLTPDGELFF
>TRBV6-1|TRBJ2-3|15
CASSEPGQGTDTQYF
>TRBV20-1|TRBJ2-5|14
CSAREIALPETQYF
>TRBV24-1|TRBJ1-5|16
CATSDQGQGAGQPQHF
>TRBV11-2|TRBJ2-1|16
CASSLEASGFYNEQFF